Listed below are T cell receptor beta chains from one sample, sequenced in a study of human T cells and chemical hapten exposure. TCRdb itself ran the RACE reads through MiXCR, one entry per CDR3 protein. Of 95,000 to 150,000 distinct CDR3 sequences in the sample, around 15% were seen once. The specimen was whole blood, collected in connection with sensitization to the hapten diphenylcyclopropenone (DPC). These TCRs come from a man aged 18 to 35 with alopecia areata. Some clones in this sample may be carry-over from other donors' samples. Each CDR3 is given with its conserved first and last residue. Each record gives: CDR3 length, V gene, CDR3 protein.

17	TRBV7-3	CASSLRLAGGHYNEQFF
16	TRBV18	CASSPPAGGSNQPQHF
16	TRBV2	CASSNYYRDGYEKLFF
14	TRBV7-2	CASSLGGRGVEAFF
12	TRBV7-9	CASSSQKDTQYF
15	TRBV7-9	CASSLKSGAPDTQYF
15	TRBV7-2	CASSLGQGRRNIQYF
13	TRBV6-2/TRBV6-3	CASSRDVNQPQHF
12	TRBV20-1	CSAATGYYEQFF
16	TRBV5-4	CASSLDRRGSYNEQFF
15	TRBV7-2	CASSREAGGHGEQYF
13	TRBV2	CASSPDSTYEQYF
16	TRBV7-9	CASSLLRSGSWVEQFF
16	TRBV3-1	CASSQEPALRDSPLHF
14	TRBV5-6	CASSYWTGHYGYTF
15	TRBV19	CASRWNGGQNTEAFF
13	TRBV6-6	CASSYGLAQPQHF
18	TRBV6-6	CASSYSIPRPRVIYEQYF
10	TRBV20-1	CSAGETKAFF
14	TRBV29-1	CSVEGAGRTETQYF
17	TRBV7-9	CASSLDYLSGPNYGYTF
15	TRBV9	CASSVEGILAYGYTF
15	TRBV11-1	CASSKRTGSSYEQYF
15	TRBV7-9	CASSPGGTSTDTQYF
13	TRBV6-6	CASSTHETDTQYF
16	TRBV29-1	CSVEEPTGRYQETQYF
15	TRBV9	CASSVQAAAYNEQFF
16	TRBV11-3	CASSSRGTGAPHTQYF
15	TRBV2	CASSEASTSGETQYF
13	TRBV27	CASKGTYNSALHF
15	TRBV5-4	CASSPSGRLGTEAFF
15	TRBV11-2	CASRNAGARLNIQYF
15	TRBV4-3	CASSQDQGRVEKLFF
14	TRBV5-1	CASSLWGMNTEAFF
15	TRBV4-1	CASSQVVVPYNEQFF
17	TRBV5-5	CASSLDAGGTINEKLFF
14	TRBV7-9	CASLLIQGNTEAFF
16	TRBV5-1	CASSHWGRYGANVLTF
15	TRBV7-3	CASSLFHSGANVLTF
12	TRBV7-9	CASSLESHEQYF
16	TRBV7-8	CASSFPQTSGQETQYF
15	TRBV7-2	CASSPGVDSGQPQHF
14	TRBV20-1	CSAKGPGVDQPQHF
15	TRBV3-1	CASSLEGVGQGEAFF
15	TRBV5-8	CASSLYTATPETQYF
13	TRBV7-9	CASSPLSPETQYF
15	TRBV6-2/TRBV6-3	CASSTPGLPTVSQYF
14	TRBV6-5	CASSQQGRGETQYF
18	TRBV7-3	CASSSGTSGGASTDTQYF
15	TRBV28	CASSLGAYSNQPQHF
14	TRBV7-3	CASSPQSDRTQAFF
14	TRBV19	CASKPRGNTGELFF
14	TRBV12-3/TRBV12-4	CASSPRTSYETQYF